This passage covers 28 T cell receptor beta chains from one sample sequenced in a study of shared clonotypes between healthy human individuals. Measured with immunoSEQ multiplex PCR; TCRdb has only the in-frame clones, and not every one. Found here are around 720,000 clones, roughly 72% of them singletons; the top ten hold more than 1.5%. Sequenced input: memory CD4+ T cells sorted from blood. Subset denoted: CD45RA-negative fraction. Receptors originate from a woman younger than 45 in good health.

Ten or more counts support this clone. The genes are TRBV4-1 and TRBJ1-5, with D hard to call. This CDR3 spans 13 amino acids. V lost 3 bases and J 8 bases, leaving 11 bases between the germline ends. Germline lookup yields CDR1 MGHRA and CDR2 YSYEKL. The CDR3 protein is CASSHKPLEPQHF. The CDR3 DNA is TGCGCCAGCAGCCACAAACCCCTAGAGCCCCAGCATTTT.

This sequence joins TRBV4-2 and TRBJ2-7, with D hard to call. V lost 2 bases, J lost 5 bases, and 16 bases lay in between. The CDR3 is 15 amino acids. Germline values: CDR1 LGHNA, CDR2 YNFKEQ. Here the CDR3 reads CASSQSGLTYHEQYF. CDR3 sequence (DNA): TGTGCCAGCAGCCAATCAGGTCTAACGTACCACGAGCAGTACTTC.

This clone was seen a few times. This chain links TRBV6-5 with TRBJ2-7; 7 bases are a match to TRBD1. The CDR3 length is 14 residues. The J segment lost 5 bases and the V segment lost 6 bases, leaving 10 bases of the junction unmatched. CDR1 and CDR2 from the germline V gene are MNHEY and SVGAGI. CDR3 in amino acids: CASSRRTGSDEQYF. CDR3 DNA sequence: TGTGCCAGCAGCCGACGGACAGGAAGCGACGAGCAGTACTTC.

This chain joins TRBV28 and TRBJ2-7; a weak D match, TRBD2 (6 bases). Trimming stripped 7 bases from V and 8 bases from J, with 24 bases between. Germline V gene data show CDR1 as MDHEN and CDR2 as SYDVKM. The CDR3 runs to 15 residues. CDR3 coding DNA: TGTGCCAGCACGTTGGCGGGAACCTCGAAGGGAAAGCAGTACTTC. Residues: CASTLAGTSKGKQYF.

This clone was detected a few times. V is TRBV7-7 and J is TRBJ2-2; D uncertain. Germline V gives CDR1 SSHAT, CDR2 FNYEAQ (reference sequence). The V gene lost 5 bases and the J gene lost 7 bases, with 11 bases spanning the gap. This CDR3 spans 13 amino acids. CDR3 sequence reads: CASSRTRSGELFF. The DNA of the CDR3 is TGTGCCAGCAGCCGTACCCGAAGCGGGGAGCTGTTTTTT. Combining the CDR3 with reference TRBV7-7 and TRBJ2-2 gives the whole variable domain GAGVSQSPRYKVTKRGQDVTLRCDPISSHATLYWYQQALGQGPEFLTYFNYEAQPDKSGLPSDRFSAERPEGSISTLTIQRTEQRDSAMYRCASSRTRSGELFFGEGSRLTVL.

On this clone: Compared with germline, one end of the junction differs, possibly owing to a read error. V usage is TRBV28 and J usage is TRBJ2-2; D gene unclear. There are 14 residues in the CDR3. In germline, CDR1 is MDHEN, CDR2 SYDVKM. CDR3 sequence: CASSSYRNAGELFF. The CDR3 DNA reads TGTGCCAGCAGTTCATATCGGAACGCCGGGGAGCTGTTTTTT. Variable domain in full (rest from reference TRBV28 and TRBJ2-2): DVKVTQSSRYLVKRTGEKVFLECVQDMDHENMFWYRQDPGLGLRLIYFSYDVKMKEKGDIPEGYSVSREKKERFSLILESASTNQTSMYLCASSSYRNAGELFFGEGSRLTVL.

This clone was seen once. The J gene is TRBJ2-1, the V gene TRBV28, with TRBD2 matching over 7 bases. Germline values: CDR1 MDHEN, CDR2 SYDVKM. The trim removed 7 bases at V and 2 bases at J, leaving 11 bases unmatched. The CDR3 is 16 amino acids. The CDR3 coding sequence is TGTGCCAGCACCACACCCAGCGGGAATACCTACAATGAGCAGTTCTTC. It yields the protein CASTTPSGNTYNEQFF.

This sequence joins TRBV5-1 and TRBJ2-1; a possible D gene is TRBD2 (6 bases). Trimming removed 3 bases from V and 6 bases from J, with 10 bases in between. The CDR3 runs to 13 residues. In germline, CDR1 is SGHRS, CDR2 YFSETQ. This CDR3 is CASSSGGINEQFF. The CDR3, as DNA: TGCGCCAGCAGCTCCGGAGGGATCAATGAGCAGTTCTTC.

CDR3 bases: TGTGCCAGCAGTTTATCTAGCGGGGGCACAGATACGCAGTATTTT. It specifies CASSLSSGGTDTQYF. The rearrangement joins TRBV27 to TRBJ2-3; 8 bases are a match to TRBD2. The CDR3 totals 15 residues. After removal of 0 bases from V and 1 base from J, the junction contained 0 bases not matched to a gene. The V gene's germline CDR1 is MNHEY and CDR2 SMNVEV (reference sequence).

A note on this clone: Germline and junction disagree at one end, which may indicate a read error. V is TRBV6-1 and J is TRBJ2-1; D is uncertain. Germline assignment: CDR1 MNHNS and CDR2 SASEGT. This CDR3 region has 11 residues. The CDR3 DNA reads as TGTGCCAGCAGTGATTGGGGAACCTGGATCTTC. Its protein is CASSDWGTWIF.

This clone was detected once. This chain links TRBV12-5 with TRBJ1-2; 7 bases fit TRBD1. V shed 0 bases, J shed 1 base, and the junction held 8 bases outside the gene matches. CDR3 length: 17 residues. Per germline, CDR1 LGHNT and CDR2 FRNRAP. The CDR3 DNA sequence: TGTGCTAGTGGTTTGGTACTGGGGGCAGGGGGTAACTATGGCTACACCTTC. Encoded protein: CASGLVLGAGGNYGYTF.

This clone was picked up one time. The chain joins TRBV6-5 to TRBJ1-1, with D perhaps TRBD1 (6 bases). CDR1 and CDR2 (germline): MNHEY, SVGAGI. The V gene lost 2 bases and the J gene lost 4 bases, with 11 bases spanning the gap. This CDR3 spans 14 amino acids. CDR3 region: CASSYGDTGTEAFF. DNA for the CDR3: TGTGCCAGCAGTTACGGGGACACTGGCACTGAAGCTTTCTTT.

The gene calls are TRBV11-2 and TRBJ2-4, with D uncertain. The CDR3 consists of 15 residues. V lost 5 bases and J 0 bases, leaving 11 bases between the germline ends. The germline V gene encodes CDR1 SGHAT and CDR2 FQNNGV. Here the CDR3 DNA reads TGTGCCAGCAGCCCAACGGCGGCAGCCAAAAACATTCAGTACTTC. Translation gives CASSPTAAAKNIQYF.

V gene TRBV10-3 combines with J gene TRBJ2-7; 9 bases map to TRBD2. Germline-derived CDR1 and CDR2 are ENHRY and SYGVKD. The trim removed 2 bases at V and 0 bases at J, leaving 11 bases unmatched. The CDR3 contains 18 residues. The CDR3 region has the DNA TGTGCCATCAGTGAGCCGACTAGCGGAGCCCGGAGCTCCTACGAGCAGTACTTC. Translated: CAISEPTSGARSSYEQYF.

As concerns this clone: Other DNA sequences in this specimen translate into the identical CDR3. This chain links TRBV19 with TRBJ2-7; 13 positions agree with TRBD2. The CDR3 covers 14 residues. Germline loops: CDR1 LNHDA, CDR2 SQIVND (reference sequence). After removal of 9 bases from V and 4 bases from J, the junction contained 6 bases not matched to a gene. CDR3 residues: CASKSTSGRYEQYF. The CDR3 DNA follows: TGTGCCAGCAAATCGACTAGCGGGAGGTACGAGCAGTACTTC.

The genes are TRBV5-1 and TRBJ2-5; possible D gene TRBD1, 5 bases. The V and J ends lost 0 bases and 3 bases respectively, with 9 bases between them. This CDR3 is built from 14 residues. Germline V gene lookup returns CDR1 SGHRS and CDR2 YFSETQ. The CDR3 sequence is CASSLGQTKETQYF. In DNA form, the CDR3 reads TGCGCCAGCAGCTTGGGACAGACAAAAGAGACCCAGTACTTC. Together with reference TRBV5-1 and TRBJ2-5, the CDR3 gives the full variable domain: KAGVTQTPRYLIKTRGQQVTLSCSPISGHRSVSWYQQTPGQGLQFLFEYFSETQRNKGNFPGRFSGRQFSNSRSEMNVSTLELGDSALYLCASSLGQTKETQYFGPGTRLLVL.

The chain joins TRBV5-1 to TRBJ2-5, with D perhaps TRBD2 (6 bases). The CDR3 contains 15 residues. CDR1 is SGHRS and CDR2 is YFSETQ in the germline V gene. V was cut by 2 bases and J by 5 bases, with 16 bases left in between. The CDR3 sequence: CASSLGGMRRETQYF. The CDR3 nucleotides read TGCGCCAGCAGCTTAGGCGGGATGAGGCGGGAGACCCAGTACTTC.

This clone was counted between two and nine times. This chain uses TRBV19 with TRBJ2-2; D uncertain. Germline CDR1 and CDR2: LNHDA and SQIVND (reference sequence). V was shortened by 9 bases and J by 6 bases, with 14 bases between the two germline ends. CDR3 length: 13 residues. CDR3 DNA sequence: TGTGCCAGCAGCCCAGTCGTGCCCGGGGAGCTGTTTTTT. It specifies CASSPVVPGELFF.

This rearrangement joins TRBV28 to TRBJ1-1; tentatively, D is TRBD1 (6 bases). Per germline, CDR1 MDHEN and CDR2 SYDVKM. This CDR3 comprises 13 residues. The V and J ends lost 6 bases and 0 bases respectively, with 8 bases between them. CDR3 in amino acids: CASRDSLNTEAFF. In DNA form, the CDR3 reads TGTGCCAGCAGGGACAGTTTGAACACTGAAGCTTTCTTT.

V and J are TRBV28 and TRBJ2-1; 9 bases fit TRBD1. J gave up 4 bases and V 7 bases, and 26 bases lay outside the gene matches. The CDR3 length is 21 residues. In germline, CDR1 is MDHEN, CDR2 SYDVKM. In DNA, the CDR3 is TGTGCCAGCACCACGTACCGGGACAGGGTACGTGGGAGGGCCCGATACAATGAGCAGTTCTTC. As protein: CASTTYRDRVRGRARYNEQFF.

The chain has TRBV28 and TRBJ1-2; 7 bases fit TRBD1. CDR3 length equals 13 residues. Trimming took 3 bases from V and 7 from J; bases not matched to a gene: 5. Per germline, CDR1 MDHEN and CDR2 SYDVKM. The CDR3 DNA reads as TGTGCCAGCAGTTTTCGGAGACAGGGTGGCTACACCTTC. It yields the protein CASSFRRQGGYTF.

The J gene is TRBJ1-1, the V gene TRBV6-5; TRBD1 matches at 8 bases. With 6 bases clipped from V and 1 base from J, the junction kept 4 bases outside the gene matches. The germline gives CDR1 MNHEY, CDR2 SVGAGI. This CDR3 has 14 amino acids. As DNA, the CDR3 is TGTGCCAGCAGCCGGGACAGGTCGAACACTGAAGCTTTCTTT. Translating it yields CASSRDRSNTEAFF.

The rearrangement links TRBV25-1 to TRBJ2-1; D unresolved. Germline CDR1 MGHDK, CDR2 SYGVNS. The CDR3 has 16 amino acids. V lost 1 base to trimming and J lost 4 bases, with 14 bases between them. CDR3 amino acids: CASSESQPSEYNEQFF. The DNA of the CDR3 is TGTGCCAGCAGTGAATCTCAGCCTTCGGAGTACAATGAGCAGTTCTTC.

This rearrangement joins TRBV7-2 to TRBJ2-1; TRBD2 is a possible D gene (7 bases). CDR1 is SGHTA, CDR2 FQGNSA, per germline. V shed 5 bases and J shed 2 bases, with 25 bases lying between them. The CDR3 is 19 amino acids. The CDR3 DNA reads TGTGCCAGCAGCCCAACCAAGGGGTCCAGGGGAGGGGCCTACAATGAGCAGTTCTTC. Protein product: CASSPTKGSRGGAYNEQFF.

The rearrangement links TRBV28 to TRBJ1-2, with 11 bases that match TRBD1. Unmatched junction bases numbered 5, after V lost 5 bases and J lost 0 bases. The CDR3 is 16 amino acids. The germline CDR1 and CDR2 sequences are MDHEN and SYDVKM. The CDR3 here is CASSRTGGFPNYGYTF. CDR3 bases: TGTGCCAGCAGTCGGACAGGGGGCTTCCCTAACTATGGCTACACCTTC.

The gene calls are TRBV20-1 and TRBJ2-5; perhaps D is TRBD1 or TRBD2 (5 bases each). This CDR3 has 11 residues. CDR1 and CDR2 (germline): DFQATT, SNEGSKA (reference sequence). V lost 6 bases, J lost 9 bases, and 14 bases lay in between. The CDR3 DNA sequence: TGCAGTGCCGATTTTCAGGGACCCCAGTACTTC. It translates to CSADFQGPQYF.

V and J are TRBV10-3 and TRBJ2-3, with a tentative D call TRBD2 (5 bases). Germline assignment: CDR1 ENHRY and CDR2 SYGVKD. The CDR3 runs to 14 residues. Trimming shortened V by 10 bases and J by 4 bases, and 18 bases separated the two germline ends. The CDR3 DNA reads TGTGCCACCAAACCACGGGGAGCAGCAGATACGCAGTATTTT. Amino acids: CATKPRGAADTQYF.

The chain uses TRBV19 and TRBJ2-5, with D maybe TRBD2 (5 bases). This CDR3 spans 13 amino acids. Per the germline V gene, CDR1 is LNHDA and CDR2 is SQIVND (reference sequence). V was pared by 7 bases and J by 4 bases, with 13 bases between. The CDR3, as DNA: TGTGCCAGTACCCCTGGCGCGGGAGAGACCCAGTACTTC. Translated: CASTPGAGETQYF.